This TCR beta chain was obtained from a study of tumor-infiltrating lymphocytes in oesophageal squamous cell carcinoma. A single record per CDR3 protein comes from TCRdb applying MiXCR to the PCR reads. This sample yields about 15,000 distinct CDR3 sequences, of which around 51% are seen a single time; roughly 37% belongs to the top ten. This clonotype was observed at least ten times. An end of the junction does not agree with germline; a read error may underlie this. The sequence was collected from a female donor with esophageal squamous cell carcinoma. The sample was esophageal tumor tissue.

CDR3 residues: CASSWTGNSPLHF. The CDR3 DNA is TGTGCCAGCAGCTGGACGGGTAATTCACCCCTCCACTTC. This sequence joins TRBV11-2 and TRBJ2-7; D is undetermined. Germline CDR1 and CDR2: SGHAT and FQNNGV. The length of the CDR3 is 13 residues.